This paragraph covers one TCR beta chain sequence. Its antigen is undetermined. The PCR was carried out with 60 Vbeta primers and 13 Jbeta primers. Clones were sequenced by immunoSEQ multiplex PCR, and TCRdb holds only the in-frame ones, with some missing. Counted here are under 200,000 clones, about 13% occurring once; the ten biggest clones make up roughly 7.7%. The V and J ends lost 4 bases and 5 bases, in that order; junction bases with no gene match: 6. Per the germline V gene, CDR1 is LGHNA and CDR2 is YSLEER. The CDR3 runs to 14 residues. This entry is derived from a study of cytomegalovirus exposure and HLA in healthy donors. Study details: Unique TCRs from HLA-typed donors, 80 million to 90 million of them, were held in an early data release.

Whole-study findings and limits: Most CMV-associated TCR beta chains were later found to appear HLA-restricted. Trimming of TCR beta V- and J-genes showed a link, identified in a later analysis, to a missense DCLRE1C variant. Relative to the roughly 690-donor mean, N-insertions were reportedly fewer in an Asian-associated ancestry cluster in a later analysis.

This receptor was identified in a man aged 50-60 years in good health and CMV-seropositive. Input material: PBMCs. The V call is TRBV4-3, the J call TRBJ2-5; 8 bases fit TRBD2. CDR3 region: CASSRGTSWETQYF. CDR3 DNA: TGCGCCAGCAGCCGGGGGACTAGTTGGGAGACCCAGTACTTC.